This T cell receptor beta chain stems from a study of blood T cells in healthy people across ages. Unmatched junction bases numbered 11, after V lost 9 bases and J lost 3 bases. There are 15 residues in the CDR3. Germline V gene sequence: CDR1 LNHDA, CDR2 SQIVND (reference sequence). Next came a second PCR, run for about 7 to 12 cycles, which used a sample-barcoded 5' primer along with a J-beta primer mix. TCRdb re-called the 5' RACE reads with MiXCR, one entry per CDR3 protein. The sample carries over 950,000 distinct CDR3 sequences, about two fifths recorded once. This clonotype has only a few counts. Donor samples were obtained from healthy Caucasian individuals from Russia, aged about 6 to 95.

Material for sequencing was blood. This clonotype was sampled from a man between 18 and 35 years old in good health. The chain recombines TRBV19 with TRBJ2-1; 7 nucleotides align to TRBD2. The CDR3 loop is CASQIRGVGYNEQFF. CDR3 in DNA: TGTGCCAGCCAAATCCGGGGGGTGGGCTACAATGAGCAGTTCTTC.